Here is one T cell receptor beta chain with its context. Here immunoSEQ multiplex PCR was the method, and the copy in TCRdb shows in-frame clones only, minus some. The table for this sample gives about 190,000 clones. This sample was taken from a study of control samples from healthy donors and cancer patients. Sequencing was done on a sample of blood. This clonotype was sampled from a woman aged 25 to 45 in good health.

CDR3: CASSSWGGGVNEQFF. As DNA, the CDR3 is TGTGCCAGCAGTTCTTGGGGCGGGGGAGTTAATGAGCAGTTCTTC. The chain joins TRBV6-2 or TRBV6-3 to TRBJ2-1, with 7 positions matching TRBD2. Germline V CDR1 and CDR2: MNHEY, SVGEGT. CDR3 length: 15 amino acids. Unmatched junction bases numbered 10, after V lost 4 bases and J lost 7 bases.